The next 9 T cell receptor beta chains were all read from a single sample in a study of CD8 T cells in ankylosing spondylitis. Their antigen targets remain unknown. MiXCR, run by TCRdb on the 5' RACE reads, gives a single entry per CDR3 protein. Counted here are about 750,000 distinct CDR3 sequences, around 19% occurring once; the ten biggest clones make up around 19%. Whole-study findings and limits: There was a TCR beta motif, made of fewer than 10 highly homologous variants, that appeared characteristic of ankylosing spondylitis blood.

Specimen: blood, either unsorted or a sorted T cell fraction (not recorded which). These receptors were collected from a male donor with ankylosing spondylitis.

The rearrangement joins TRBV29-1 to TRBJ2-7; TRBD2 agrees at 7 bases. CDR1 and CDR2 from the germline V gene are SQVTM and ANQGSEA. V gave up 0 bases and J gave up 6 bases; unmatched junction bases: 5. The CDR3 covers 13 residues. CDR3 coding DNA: TGCAGCGTTGAAGAGGGAGGGTTTCCCGAGCAGTACTTC. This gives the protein CSVEEGGFPEQYF.

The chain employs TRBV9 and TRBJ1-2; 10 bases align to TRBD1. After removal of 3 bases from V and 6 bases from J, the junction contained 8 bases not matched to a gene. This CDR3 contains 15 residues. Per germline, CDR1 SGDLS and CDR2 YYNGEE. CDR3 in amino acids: CASSARQGAGNGYTF. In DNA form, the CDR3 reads TGTGCCAGCAGCGCCCGACAGGGGGCCGGTAATGGCTACACCTTC.

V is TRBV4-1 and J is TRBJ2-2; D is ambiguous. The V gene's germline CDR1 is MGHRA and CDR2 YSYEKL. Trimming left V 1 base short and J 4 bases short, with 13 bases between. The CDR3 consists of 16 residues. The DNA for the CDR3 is TGCGCCAGCAGCCAAGTCCTGGCGACGGGCACCGGGGAGCTGTTTTTT. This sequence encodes CASSQVLATGTGELFF.

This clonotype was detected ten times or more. In DNA, the CDR3 is TGTGCCAGCAGTATTCCCCGGGGTGGCTACAATGAGCAGTTCTTC. This codes for CASSIPRGGYNEQFF. This sequence joins TRBV28 and TRBJ2-1; a possible D gene is TRBD2 (5 bases). Trimming took 5 bases from V and 3 from J, leaving 14 bases between them. The CDR3 is made up of 15 amino acids. The germline V gene has CDR1 MDHEN and CDR2 SYDVKM.

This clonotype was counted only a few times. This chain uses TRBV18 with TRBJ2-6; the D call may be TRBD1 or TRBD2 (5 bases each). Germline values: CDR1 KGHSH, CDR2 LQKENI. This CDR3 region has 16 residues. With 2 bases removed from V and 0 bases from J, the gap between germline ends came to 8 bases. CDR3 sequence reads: CASSPRGDSGANVLTF. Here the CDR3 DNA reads TGTGCCAGCTCACCAAGAGGGGACTCTGGGGCCAACGTCCTGACTTTC.

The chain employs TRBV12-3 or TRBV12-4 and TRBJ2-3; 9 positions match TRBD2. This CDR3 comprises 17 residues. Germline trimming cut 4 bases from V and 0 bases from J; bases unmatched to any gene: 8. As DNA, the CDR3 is TGTGCCAGCAGTTGGGGGCAAGGGACTAGCAGCACAGATACGCAGTATTTT. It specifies CASSWGQGTSSTDTQYF.

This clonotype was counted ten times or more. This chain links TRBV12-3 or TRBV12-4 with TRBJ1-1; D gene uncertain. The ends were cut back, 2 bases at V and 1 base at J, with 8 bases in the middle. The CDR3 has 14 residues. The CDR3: CASSLRSENTEAFF. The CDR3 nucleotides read TGTGCCAGCAGTTTAAGGTCTGAGAACACTGAAGCTTTCTTT.

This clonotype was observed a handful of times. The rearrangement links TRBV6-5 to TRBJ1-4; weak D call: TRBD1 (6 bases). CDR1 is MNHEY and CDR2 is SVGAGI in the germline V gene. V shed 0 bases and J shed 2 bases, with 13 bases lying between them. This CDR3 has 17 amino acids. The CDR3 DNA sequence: TGTGCCAGCAGTTACTCGGCGGGGGCGCGGACTAATGAAAAACTGTTTTTT. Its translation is CASSYSAGARTNEKLFF.

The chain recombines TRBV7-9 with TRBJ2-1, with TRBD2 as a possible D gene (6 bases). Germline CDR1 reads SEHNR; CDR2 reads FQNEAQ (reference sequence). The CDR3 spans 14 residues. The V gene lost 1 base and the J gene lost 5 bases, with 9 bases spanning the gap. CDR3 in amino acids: CASSLVERDNEQFF. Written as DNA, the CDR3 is TGTGCCAGCAGCTTAGTAGAGCGGGACAATGAGCAGTTCTTC.